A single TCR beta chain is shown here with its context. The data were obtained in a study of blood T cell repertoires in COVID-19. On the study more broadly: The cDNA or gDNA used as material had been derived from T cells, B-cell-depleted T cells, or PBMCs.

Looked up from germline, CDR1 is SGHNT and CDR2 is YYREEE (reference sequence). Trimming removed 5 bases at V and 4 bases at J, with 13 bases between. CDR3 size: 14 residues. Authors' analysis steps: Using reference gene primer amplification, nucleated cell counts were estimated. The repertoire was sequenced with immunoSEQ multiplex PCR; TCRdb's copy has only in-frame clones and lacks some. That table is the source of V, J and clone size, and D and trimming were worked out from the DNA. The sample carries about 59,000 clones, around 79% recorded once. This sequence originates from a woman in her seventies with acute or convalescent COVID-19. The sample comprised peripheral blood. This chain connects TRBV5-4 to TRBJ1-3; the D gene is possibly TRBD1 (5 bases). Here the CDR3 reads CASRPGPGGNTIYF. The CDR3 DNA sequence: TGTGCCAGCAGACCAGGGCCAGGGGGAAACACCATATATTTT.